The T cell receptor beta chain described here comes from a study of control samples from healthy donors and cancer patients. Data came from immunoSEQ multiplex PCR; TCRdb stores just in-frame clones and leaves some out. The data hold about 80,000 clones, with about 79% observed a single time. This CDR3 comprises 18 residues. With 1 base removed from V and 3 bases from J, the gap between germline ends came to 21 bases. From germline, CDR1 is KGHSH and CDR2 LQKENI. The sample was PBMCs. This TCR came from a man in his fifties or sixties with head and neck cancer. V is TRBV18 and J is TRBJ1-1, with D perhaps matching TRBD1 (6 bases). CDR3 sequence: CASSPRGRGTPGDTEAFF. As DNA, the CDR3 is TGTGCCAGCTCACCACGGGGCAGGGGTACTCCTGGTGACACTGAAGCTTTCTTT.